This T cell receptor (beta chain) stems from a study of cytomegalovirus exposure and HLA in healthy donors (dated by TCRdb to about 2017). About the investigation overall: According to an earlier analysis of several hundred of the donors, about 179 million T cells yielded 90 million to 140 million unique TCR beta sequences and 276 Gb of sequence data. Approximately 310 gigabases of sequencing data and 70 million to 95 million unique TCR sequences made up an early release that covered 500 to 650 HLA-typed donors. Of the approximately 400 genotyped donors, around 81% fell in the genetic ancestry cluster associated with self-reported Caucasian donors. The aim of the study was to test whether cataloging public T cell receptors could identify signatures of past pathogen exposure. The T cell repertoires of around 730 subjects were profiled by immunosequencing and related to cytomegalovirus serostatus. Besides the first cohort of more than 650 subjects, a separate validation cohort made up of 120 different subjects was used. To predict cytomegalovirus infection status, the study combined high-throughput TCR immunosequencing, statistical association of individual TCRs with disease status, and machine learning. To study patterns of TCR occurrence, a later analysis re-analyzed previously published TCR beta repertoires from 500 to 850 donors and added high-resolution HLA genotyping. The later analysis used no new phenotypic data to find candidate immune exposures, relying instead on TCR beta sequences and their occurrence across donors. An earlier analysis of around 540 of the donors applied high-throughput TCR beta sequencing to assess whether each TCR beta V gene segment acted as functional or pseudogenic. Donor age, sex, ethnicity and CMV serostatus were compiled alongside the repertoire data. A later genetic analysis took genome-wide SNP genotypes for about 55% of the roughly 700 donors and used that subset as a discovery cohort. Every discovery cohort repertoire had been produced on one sequencing platform. HLA typing included class I and class II loci at four-digit resolution. The number of donors typed differed by locus, with 629-630 for A, B, C, DRB1 and DQB1, roughly 520 for DQA1, under 610 for DPA1, and about 450 for DPB1. Because of strong linkage in the cohort, roughly five DR-DQ haplotypes were treated as single units for association and clustering. On average, roughly 240,000 unique TCR beta nucleotide sequences were sequenced per donor among about 400 genotyped donors of the cohort, with roughly a sixth of those sequences being non-productive. Overall study outcomes, separate from this receptor: A later genetic analysis reported fewer N-insertions in productive TCRs among donors in an Asian-associated ancestry cluster than the roughly 700-donor mean. In vitro tests confirmed that a few of the cytomegalovirus-associated TCR beta chains recognize cytomegalovirus antigens. According to the authors, the approach could potentially be generalized to other disease states and immunological phenotypes. Broadly in line with IMGT annotations, most TCR beta V segments showed up in productive rearrangements about 87% or about 30% of the time in an earlier analysis of about 500 of the donors. This cohort had only TCR beta chains sequenced, and the lack of alpha or paired-chain data limited which features could be detected. Linkage disequilibrium might explain the correlated functional status among segregating V segments, but an unknown experimental factor could not be ruled out. When HLA alleles, especially DR and DQ, strongly co-occurred, TCR associations were difficult to assign to individual alleles. In a later analysis, several top co-occurrence clusters were reported to appear linked to parvovirus B19, influenza, CMV and Epstein-Barr virus. In a later analysis, HLA-associated TCR beta chains were found to be more clonally expanded and to have lower generation probabilities than equally common non-associated chains. In the study, approximately 160 TCR beta chains were listed as associated with cytomegalovirus. CMV serostatus was the only immune exposure information available for the cohort. In a later analysis, most CMV-associated TCR beta chains were found to appear HLA-restricted, with HLA associations seemingly driven largely by CMV exposure. Most TCR sequences were seen in very few donors, while some public TCRs were found in many individuals. Because some donors lacked HLA typing at each locus, the association tests relied only on the typed subset. According to a later analysis, TCR association rates differed among HLA loci, with DRB1 alleles showing the most associated TCRs and HLA-C alleles showing the fewest. Sequencing depth was assumed to be roughly uniform across donors in the presence/absence analyses, though that assumption may not hold. Cytomegalovirus status was reported to be diagnosed by the classifier with high specificity and sensitivity in both the original and validation cohorts. In a later analysis, some 18,000 TCR beta sequences were associated with specific HLA alleles at a false discovery rate of 0.05. A cluster of highly shared sequence variants was judged likely to represent a technical artifact of the sequencing pipeline. A further reported finding was that TCR beta sequences accurately predicted the HLA-A and HLA-B alleles for most subjects in the first cohort. A later genetic analysis associated a missense DCLRE1C variant with V-gene and J-gene trimming of TCR beta chains, and an independent cohort replicated the association. Because counts were too low, roughly 16 rarely observed V segments, including chromosome 9 orphons, were excluded from the earlier analysis of 500 to 700 of the donors. Some IMGT-functional V segments, including TRBV6-2 and TRBV6-3, could not be told apart with the 87-base-pair reads, so those segments were excluded.

The library relied on the immunoSEQ multiplex PCR assay. The multiplex PCR relied on a mix of 60 forward primers for TCR Vbeta segments and 13 reverse primers for TCR Jbeta segments. Amplification of the CDR3 region of rearranged TCR beta genes was performed with a multiplex PCR assay on genomic DNA. The Illumina HiSeq System was used to sequence the amplified TCR beta libraries as 87-base-pair reads. As for how the authors treated the data: Across the 700 or so repertoires, a later analysis counted tens of millions of unique TCR beta chains, roughly 11 million of which were shared by at least two donors. To remove PCR and sequencing errors, raw reads were error-corrected and collapsed into unique sequences using a nearest-neighbor algorithm that merged closely related sequences. To assign V, D and J gene segments, CDR3 sequences were aligned to IMGT reference sequences. For a sequence to be retained, a match of at least six nucleotides to both a V gene segment and a J gene segment was required. Rearrangements were classified as productive when the CDR3 lacked stop codons and remained in frame with V and J, and all other rearrangements were classified as non-productive. Following IMGT convention, CDR3 was defined as the stretch from the second conserved V-encoded cysteine up to the conserved J-encoded phenylalanine. In an earlier analysis of 500 to 650 of the donors, sequences lacking an unambiguous match to a single V gene segment were excluded. In an earlier analysis of approximately 500 of the donors, a V segment was called functional when productive rearrangements were above 56.7%, and segregating when the standard deviation between donors exceeded 5%. A statistical classification framework was built for diagnosing cytomegalovirus status from the catalog of TCR beta chain sequences. V and J gene assignment, in a later analysis, came from comparing TCR nucleotide sequences with IMGT/GENE-DB human TR gene sequences. A later analysis assigned CDR3 sequences and most-parsimonious VDJ recombination scenarios with the TCRdist pipeline. A later analysis defined each TCR beta chain by its CDR3 amino acid sequence plus V-gene family, and excluded reads lacking a unique V-gene family. To address suspected cross-contamination and a sequencing artifact, a later analysis removed a few hundred highly shared, low-generation-probability nucleotide sequences. A later analysis calculated a clonal expansion index for each public chain from normalized within-repertoire ranks of inferred template counts. In a later analysis, generation probabilities were computed using a VDJ recombination model fitted to out-of-frame rearrangements, and the results were checked against IGoR. A later analysis scored TCR-TCR, TCR-HLA and TCR-CMV co-occurrence with hypergeometric tests, applying a repertoire-size bias correction to TCR pairs. In a later analysis, false discovery rates were estimated by permuting HLA or CMV assignments 20 times. In a later analysis, co-occurring TCRs were grouped using DBSCAN, with TCRdist sequence similarity added in when clustering inside HLA-allele-positive subsets. Repertoires with fewer than 30,000 or more than 120,000 public chains, plus five repertoires with anomalous nucleotide sharing, were excluded from co-occurrence clustering. TCRdb re-hosts the immuneACCESS table, in-frame sequences only. Its copies lack some clones; in the studies checked, an unresolved V gene accounts for under half of them, and the cause for the rest is not known. V and J calls and clone size come straight from that table; D and trimming were deduced from the DNA. The sample table contains about 170,000 clones; only one count was recorded for roughly 79% of them. The ten most abundant clones make up around 0.97% of the sample.

In the case of this clone: What antigen it recognizes has not been identified. Base qualities were left out, and no much larger clone turns up one base away.

The cohort was made up of several hundred healthy bone marrow donors. At the time of sampling, every cohort member was nominally healthy, though immune exposures that went unrecorded were likely present. The donor was CMV seropositive and belonged to the group of more than 250 seropositive cohort members. Each donor provided a peripheral blood sample, and peripheral blood mononuclear cells were used for TCR beta sequencing. The Qiagen DNeasy Blood Extraction Kit was used to extract genomic DNA from the blood cell samples. Deletion took 6 bases off V and 2 bases off J, with a span of 8 bases between the germline ends. Counted from cysteine to phenylalanine, this CDR3 has 13 amino acids. Only the CDR3 portion is preserved as DNA: 39 bases, with reading frame beginning at the first base. The germline V gene (reference sequence) yields LNHDA for CDR1 and SQIVND for CDR2.

This clonotype originated in a woman aged 50 to 65 in good health and CMV-seropositive. The sequenced sample consisted of PBMCs. This chain is built from TRBV19 and TRBJ1-3; the D gene cannot be resolved reliably. The nucleotide sequence reads TGTGCCAGTAGCAGGAATACTGGAAACACCATATATTTT. This translates into CASSRNTGNTIYF.